This T cell receptor (beta chain) came from a study of T cell responses to AZD1222 COVID-19 vaccine. Whole-study findings and limits: Vaccine-related CD4 TCRs covered spike, predominating at 160-218 and 743-854.

Clones were read by immunoSEQ multiplex PCR, and TCRdb kept only the in-frame ones, dropping some. The sample carries 150,000 to 200,000 clones, approximately 90% recorded once. V lost 3 bases, J lost 8 bases, and 14 bases lay in between. The CDR3 spans 13 residues. Germline-derived CDR1 and CDR2 are SGHRS and YFSETQ. As concerns this clone: The target antigen is unknown.

This sequence originates from an adult in good health. The source was peripheral blood, collected on day 0 of AZD1222 vaccination. The gene calls are TRBV5-1 and TRBJ1-2; D might be TRBD1 (5 bases). In DNA, the CDR3 is TGCGCCAGCAGCTGGGACGGGGCGGCAGGCTACACCTTC. It specifies CASSWDGAAGYTF.